Below are 10 T cell receptor beta chains sequenced from a single sample in a study of cytomegalovirus exposure and HLA in healthy donors. Primers included in the PCR were 60 Vbeta and 13 Jbeta primers. Only in-frame clones appear in the TCRdb table, and some are missing; sequencing was by immunoSEQ multiplex PCR. The table lists some 77,000 clones, about 80% of them singletons. Sequencing was done on a sample of PBMCs. These receptors all come from a man in his forties or fifties in good health and CMV-seropositive.

The rearrangement links TRBV29-1 to TRBJ2-1; D may be TRBD2 (6 bases). The germline V and J ends were trimmed by 3 bases and 2 bases, with 14 bases remaining between them. Per germline, CDR1 SQVTM and CDR2 ANQGSEA. The CDR3 has 15 amino acids. DNA for the CDR3: TGCAGCGTTGAGCGTCTGCGGGGAGCCTACAATGAGCAGTTCTTC. It translates to CSVERLRGAYNEQFF.

CDR3 in amino acids: CASSPERLTYQETQYF. The CDR3 nucleotides are TGCGCCAGCAGCCCGGAGAGACTCACGTACCAAGAGACCCAGTACTTC. The chain uses TRBV5-1 and TRBJ2-5, with D uncertain. From germline, CDR1 is SGHRS and CDR2 YFSETQ. Trimming pared 4 bases from V and 0 bases from J, leaving 16 bases between. The CDR3 consists of 16 residues.

The J gene is TRBJ1-3, the V gene TRBV5-1; the match to TRBD1 covers 8 bases. Germline V gives CDR1 SGHRS, CDR2 YFSETQ. The CDR3 length is 17 residues. V lost 3 bases and J lost 2; bases outside the gene matches: 10. CDR3 in amino acids: CASSSTGTGGPGNTIYF. The CDR3 nucleotides read TGCGCCAGCAGCTCCACCGGGACAGGAGGTCCTGGAAACACCATATATTTT.

This chain links TRBV19 with TRBJ2-3, with a possible D match to TRBD1 (7 bases). This CDR3 has 14 amino acids. Germline V gene sequence: CDR1 LNHDA, CDR2 SQIVND (reference sequence). Trimming removed 6 bases from V and 4 bases from J, with 14 bases in between. The chain's CDR3 is CASSQGGQADTQYF. The DNA for the CDR3 is TGTGCCAGTAGCCAGGGGGGCCAAGCAGATACGCAGTATTTT.

The chain joins TRBV7-2 to TRBJ1-1, with TRBD1 matching 9 bases. Trimming cost V 4 bases and J 0 bases; bases outside gene matches: 9. The CDR3 extends over 17 amino acids. CDR1 is SGHTA and CDR2 is FQGNSA in the germline V gene. As DNA, the CDR3 is TGTGCCAGCAGCTCGGGAGGACAGGGGATATTGAACACTGAAGCTTTCTTT. Protein sequence: CASSSGGQGILNTEAFF.

The chain employs TRBV5-1 and TRBJ2-7, with 7 bases aligning to TRBD2. This CDR3 comprises 16 residues. Looked up from germline, CDR1 is SGHRS and CDR2 is YFSETQ. J gave up 2 bases and V 4 bases, and 12 bases lay outside the gene matches. The DNA for the CDR3 is TGCGCCAGCAGCGTCGCCCCCAGCGGGGAGACCTACGAGCAGTACTTC. This translates into CASSVAPSGETYEQYF. Using reference TRBV5-1 and TRBJ2-7 for the parts outside the CDR3, the full variable domain is KAGVTQTPRYLIKTRGQQVTLSCSPISGHRSVSWYQQTPGQGLQFLFEYFSETQRNKGNFPGRFSGRQFSNSRSEMNVSTLELGDSALYLCASSVAPSGETYEQYFGPGTRLTVT.

The V gene is TRBV30, the J gene TRBJ1-2; perhaps TRBD1 as D (5 bases). CDR3 length: 12 amino acids. Looked up from germline, CDR1 is GTSNPN and CDR2 is SVGIG (reference sequence). The V end was cut by 1 base, the J end by 7 bases, with 10 bases between. As DNA, the CDR3 is TGTGCCTGGAGTGAGGGGCCAAGTGGCTACACCTTC. Its translation: CAWSEGPSGYTF.

This chain links TRBV7-2 with TRBJ2-3; 8 bases are a match to TRBD1. Germline V gene lookup returns CDR1 SGHTA and CDR2 FQGNSA. V gave up 5 bases and J gave up 5 bases; unmatched junction bases: 3. The CDR3 extends over 13 amino acids. In nucleotides, the CDR3 is TGTGCCAGCAGCAACAGGGGGATAGATACGCAGTATTTT. Protein product: CASSNRGIDTQYF.

CDR3 coding DNA: TGCGCCAGCAGCCAAGATCCAGGGTGGGGTGAAAAACTGTTTTTT. Protein product: CASSQDPGWGEKLFF. This chain connects TRBV4-1 to TRBJ1-4, with D possibly matching TRBD1 (5 bases). The CDR3 length is 15 residues. With 0 bases removed from V and 7 bases from J, the gap between germline ends came to 12 bases. Germline V CDR1 and CDR2: MGHRA, YSYEKL.

V is TRBV14 and J is TRBJ2-1, with 11 bases aligning to TRBD2. This CDR3 contains 14 residues. The V segment lost 3 bases and the J segment 8 bases; nucleotides outside the gene matches: 3. From germline, CDR1 is SGHDN and CDR2 FVKESK. The CDR3 reads CASSQGLAAYEQFF. In DNA, the CDR3 is TGTGCCAGCAGCCAGGGACTAGCGGCCTATGAGCAGTTCTTC.